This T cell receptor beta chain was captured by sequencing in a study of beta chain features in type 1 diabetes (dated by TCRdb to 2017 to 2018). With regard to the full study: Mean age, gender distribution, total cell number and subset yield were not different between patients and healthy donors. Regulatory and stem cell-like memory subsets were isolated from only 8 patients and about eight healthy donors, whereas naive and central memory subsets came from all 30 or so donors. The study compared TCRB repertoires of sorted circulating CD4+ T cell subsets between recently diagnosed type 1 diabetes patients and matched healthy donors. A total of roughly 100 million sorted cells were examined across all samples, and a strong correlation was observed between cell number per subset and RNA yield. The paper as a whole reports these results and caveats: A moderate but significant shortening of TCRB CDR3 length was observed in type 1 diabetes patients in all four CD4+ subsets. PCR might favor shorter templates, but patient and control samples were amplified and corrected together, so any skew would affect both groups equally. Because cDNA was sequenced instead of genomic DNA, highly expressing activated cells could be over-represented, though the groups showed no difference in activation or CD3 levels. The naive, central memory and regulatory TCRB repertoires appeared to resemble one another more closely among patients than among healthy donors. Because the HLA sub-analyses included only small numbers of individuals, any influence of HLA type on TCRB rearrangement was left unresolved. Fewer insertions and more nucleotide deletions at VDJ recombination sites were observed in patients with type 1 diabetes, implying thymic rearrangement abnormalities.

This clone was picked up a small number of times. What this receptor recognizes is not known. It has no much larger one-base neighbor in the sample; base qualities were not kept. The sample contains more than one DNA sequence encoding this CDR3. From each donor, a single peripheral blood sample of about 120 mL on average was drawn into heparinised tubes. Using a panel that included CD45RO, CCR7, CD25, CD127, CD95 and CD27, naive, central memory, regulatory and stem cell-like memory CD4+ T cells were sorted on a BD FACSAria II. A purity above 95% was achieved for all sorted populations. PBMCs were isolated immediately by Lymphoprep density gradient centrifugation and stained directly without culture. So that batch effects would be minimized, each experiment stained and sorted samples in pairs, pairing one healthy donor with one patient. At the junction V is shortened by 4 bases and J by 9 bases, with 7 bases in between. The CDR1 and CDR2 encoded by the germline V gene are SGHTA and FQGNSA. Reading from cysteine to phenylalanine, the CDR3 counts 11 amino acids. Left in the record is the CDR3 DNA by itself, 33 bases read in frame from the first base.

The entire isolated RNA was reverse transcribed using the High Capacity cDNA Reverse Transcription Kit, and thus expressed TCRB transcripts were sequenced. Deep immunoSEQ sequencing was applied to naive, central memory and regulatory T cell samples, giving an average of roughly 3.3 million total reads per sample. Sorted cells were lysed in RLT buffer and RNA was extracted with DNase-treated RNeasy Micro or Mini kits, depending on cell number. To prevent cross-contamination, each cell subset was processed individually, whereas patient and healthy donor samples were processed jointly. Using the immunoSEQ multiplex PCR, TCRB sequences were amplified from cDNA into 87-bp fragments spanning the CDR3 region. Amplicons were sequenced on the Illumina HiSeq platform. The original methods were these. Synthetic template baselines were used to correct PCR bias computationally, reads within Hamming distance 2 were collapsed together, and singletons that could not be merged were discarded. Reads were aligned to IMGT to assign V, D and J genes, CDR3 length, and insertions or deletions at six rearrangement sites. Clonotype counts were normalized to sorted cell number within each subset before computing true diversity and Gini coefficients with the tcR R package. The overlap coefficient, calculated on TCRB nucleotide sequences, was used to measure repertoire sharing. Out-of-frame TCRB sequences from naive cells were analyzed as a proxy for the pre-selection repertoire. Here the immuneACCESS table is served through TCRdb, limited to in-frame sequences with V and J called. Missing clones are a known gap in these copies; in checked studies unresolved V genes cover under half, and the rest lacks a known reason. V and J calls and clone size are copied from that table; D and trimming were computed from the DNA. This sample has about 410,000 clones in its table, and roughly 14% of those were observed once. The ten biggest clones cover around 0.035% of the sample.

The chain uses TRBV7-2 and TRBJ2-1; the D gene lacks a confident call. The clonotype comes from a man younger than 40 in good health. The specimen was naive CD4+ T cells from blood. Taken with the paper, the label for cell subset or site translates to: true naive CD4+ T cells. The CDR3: CASSSWVEQFF. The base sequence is TGTGCCAGCAGCTCCTGGGTTGAGCAGTTCTTC.